These 16 T cell receptor beta chains originate from one sample sequenced in a study of post-analysis software for immune sequencing data. Study results and caveats: Comparison of patients with controls showed roughly five TRBV segments more frequent in patients, TRBV5-6, TRBV5-1 and TRBV20-1 among them.

Sequencing libraries made from TCR beta cDNA carried unique molecular identifiers. TCRdb ran MiXCR on the PCR reads and lists one entry per CDR3 protein. The sample consists of roughly 800,000 distinct CDR3 sequences, approximately 50% of them appearing once. These receptors lack a known antigen. The sample taken for sequencing was blood. The receptors stem from a girl aged 5-17 years with multiple sclerosis.

The chain uses TRBV18 and TRBJ1-2; perhaps TRBD1 as D (6 bases). Trimming stripped 3 bases from V and 6 bases from J, with 11 bases between. The length of the CDR3 is 13 residues. From germline, CDR1 is KGHSH and CDR2 LQKENI. The CDR3 DNA sequence: TGTGCCAGCTCACCCCGGACAGAGAATGGCTACACCTTC. Encoded protein: CASSPRTENGYTF.

This clonotype occurred many times. The chain recombines TRBV29-1 with TRBJ1-1; a possible D gene is TRBD1 (6 bases). The CDR3 contains 15 residues. Germline V CDR1 and CDR2: SQVTM, ANQGSEA. Trimming removed 4 bases from V and 2 bases from J, with 17 bases in between. The CDR3 region has the DNA TGCAGCGTTGTTGCCCCGCACAGGGCAAACACTGAAGCTTTCTTT. Encoded protein: CSVVAPHRANTEAFF.

The chain joins TRBV29-1 to TRBJ2-1, with D possibly TRBD2 on 5 matching bases. Germline V gives CDR1 SQVTM, CDR2 ANQGSEA. V shed 3 bases and J shed 7 bases, with 13 bases lying between them. The CDR3 loop spans 13 amino acids. The CDR3 DNA reads as TGCAGCGTTGATGGTGGGAGACGGAATGAGCAGTTCTTC. Residues: CSVDGGRRNEQFF.

This clonotype was counted only a few times. The rearrangement uses TRBV7-9 and TRBJ1-6; D is uncertain. Germline V gene sequence: CDR1 SEHNR, CDR2 FQNEAQ (reference sequence). The ends were cut back, 2 bases at V and 4 bases at J, with 18 bases in the middle. The CDR3 is made up of 18 amino acids. As DNA, the CDR3 is TGTGCCAGCAGCTTAACGAAGGATCTAGGGCCTTATAATTCACCCCTCCACTTT. Protein sequence: CASSLTKDLGPYNSPLHF.

The chain uses TRBV12-3 or TRBV12-4 and TRBJ2-1; 10 nucleotides agree with TRBD2. With 4 bases clipped from V and 7 bases from J, the junction kept 4 bases outside the gene matches. There are 14 residues in the CDR3. Here the CDR3 DNA reads TGTGCCAGCAGTTCAAGCGGGAGGGGGAATGAGCAGTTCTTC. Protein product: CASSSSGRGNEQFF.

The genes are TRBV6-5 and TRBJ1-2; no clear D gene. The V end lost 6 bases, the J end lost 2 bases, and 10 bases lay between the germline ends. The CDR3 is 13 amino acids. Germline values: CDR1 MNHEY, CDR2 SVGAGI. This CDR3 reads CASSPTRNYGYTF. In nucleotides, the CDR3 is TGTGCCAGCAGCCCCACACGGAACTATGGCTACACCTTC.

A few counts support this clonotype. V gene TRBV7-8 combines with J gene TRBJ1-1; a possible D gene is TRBD1 (5 bases). This CDR3 spans 13 amino acids. V lost 2 bases and J lost 4, with 8 bases in between. Per the germline V gene, CDR1 is SGHVS and CDR2 is FQNEAQ. CDR3 DNA sequence: TGTGCCAGCAGCTTACGAGGGACCACTGAAGCTTTCTTT. Translating gives CASSLRGTTEAFF.

The V and J genes are TRBV12-3 or TRBV12-4 and TRBJ2-3, with no clear D. There are 14 residues in the CDR3. V was pared by 0 bases and J by 3 bases, with 7 bases between. CDR3 coding DNA: TGTGCCAGCAGTTTAGCGCGCATAACAGATACGCAGTATTTT. It translates to CASSLARITDTQYF.

V and J are TRBV7-3 and TRBJ2-3, with 7 bases matching TRBD2. Germline CDR1 and CDR2: SGHTA and FQGTGA. V lost 1 base, J lost 2 bases, and 6 bases stayed unmatched. The length of the CDR3 is 16 residues. As DNA, the CDR3 is TGTGCCAGCAGCTTAAAGCCGGGAGGCAACACAGATACGCAGTATTTT. Translating it yields CASSLKPGGNTDTQYF.

This clonotype was detected only once. Germline is not matched at one junction end, which may reflect a read error. This chain joins TRBV12-3 or TRBV12-4 and TRBJ2-1; TRBD2 agrees at 9 bases. There are 15 residues in the CDR3. CDR3 region: CTSSLAGGLYNEQFF. CDR3 bases: TGTACCAGCAGTTTGGCGGGGGGGCTCTACAATGAGCAGTTCTTC.

The CDR3 region is CASSWPTGISNEQYF. DNA of the CDR3: TGTGCCAGCAGCTGGCCGACAGGGATTAGCAACGAGCAGTACTTC. The rearrangement links TRBV5-5 to TRBJ2-7; 7 bases are shared with TRBD1. The CDR3 runs 15 residues. With V trimmed by 3 bases and J by 5 bases, 11 bases remained unmatched. From germline, CDR1 is SGHKS and CDR2 YYEKEE (reference sequence).

This clonotype was recorded a few times. The chain couples TRBV3-1 to TRBJ2-5; D uncertain. The assigned J gene may be wrong: the sequence end matches TRBJ2-7 better. This CDR3 has 11 amino acids. The V gene's germline CDR1 is LGHDT and CDR2 YNNKEL (reference sequence). The CDR3 spells CASSQAHEQYF. CDR3 DNA sequence: TGTGCCAGCAGCCAAGCCCACGAGCAGTACTTC.

This clonotype was counted a few times. This sequence joins TRBV5-1 and TRBJ2-7; D might be TRBD1 or TRBD2, each matching 5 bases. Germline values: CDR1 SGHRS, CDR2 YFSETQ. The CDR3 contains 12 residues. Trimming shortened V by 4 bases and J by 6 bases, and 11 bases separated the two germline ends. CDR3 sequence reads: CASSVGPFEQYF. The CDR3 bases are TGCGCCAGCAGCGTGGGACCTTTCGAGCAGTACTTC. Full variable domain (outside the CDR3, taken from reference TRBV5-1 and TRBJ2-7): KAGVTQTPRYLIKTRGQQVTLSCSPISGHRSVSWYQQTPGQGLQFLFEYFSETQRNKGNFPGRFSGRQFSNSRSEMNVSTLELGDSALYLCASSVGPFEQYFGPGTRLTVT.

The chain employs TRBV6-6 and TRBJ2-7; D is perhaps TRBD1 (5 bases). CDR1 MNHNY and CDR2 SVGAGI come from the germline V gene (reference sequence). V was shortened by 2 bases and J by 0 bases, with 14 bases between the two germline ends. The CDR3 has 16 amino acids. This CDR3 is CASSYPGIQGSYEQYF. The CDR3, as DNA: TGTGCCAGCAGTTACCCAGGGATCCAGGGCTCCTACGAGCAGTACTTC.

This clonotype was seen a handful of times. V and J are TRBV12-5 and TRBJ2-7; possible D gene TRBD2, 6 bases. Trimming shortened V by 5 bases and J by 1 base, and 9 bases separated the two germline ends. The CDR3 is 13 amino acids. Germline CDR1 is LGHNT and CDR2 is FRNRAP. The CDR3 reads CASGPGVSYEQYF. The CDR3 nucleotides are TGTGCTAGTGGTCCGGGGGTTTCCTACGAGCAGTACTTC.

This clonotype was seen once. The chain carries TRBV27 and TRBJ2-1; 7 positions match TRBD2. Germline assignment: CDR1 MNHEY and CDR2 SMNVEV (reference sequence). V shed 5 bases, J shed 8 bases, and the junction held 18 bases outside the gene matches. There are 17 residues in the CDR3. CDR3 DNA sequence: TGTGCCAGCAGTCCCCACCTGGTAGCGGGTTTGCTGGATGAGCAGTTCTTC. Translating it yields CASSPHLVAGLLDEQFF.